A selection of T cell receptor beta chains follows, all from one sample in a study of control samples from healthy donors and cancer patients. Sequencing was performed with immunoSEQ multiplex PCR; in TCRdb, only in-frame clones are kept and a portion is missing. The repertoire holds about 160,000 clones, with around 94% as singletons. Source material: PBMCs. The receptors stem from a man aged 60 to 69 with colorectal cancer. The CDR3 runs from the conserved cysteine through the conserved F or W. Fields, in order: V gene, J gene, D gene, clone size, CDR3 DNA, CDR3 protein. The D gene is left open where the match is weak. The size field is filled for only some rows; it gives once, few, many or a size class.

TRBV19	TRBJ1-4	TRBD1	-	TGTGCCAGTAGTATATCGGGACAGACTAATGAAAAACTGTTTTTT	CASSISGQTNEKLFF
TRBV10-3	TRBJ1-2	-	-	TGTGCCATCAGTGGGGCCGGGGACAACTATGGCTACACCTTC	CAISGAGDNYGYTF
TRBV6-2/TRBV6-3	TRBJ1-5	TRBD1	-	TGTGCCAGCAGTTCATCCGGGACAGGGGGCAATCAGCCCCAGCATTTT	CASSSSGTGGNQPQHF
TRBV25-1	TRBJ2-5	TRBD1	-	TGTGCCAGCAGTGGCCTCGGACAGGGGGCAGGAGAGACCCAGTACTTC	CASSGLGQGAGETQYF
TRBV6-4	TRBJ2-7	TRBD1	-	TGTGCCAGCAGTGGCGGGACAGGGTGCTTC	CASSGGTGCF
TRBV18	TRBJ2-2	-	-	TGTGCCAGCTCACCACAGGAAGGGACGGCCAGTACCAGGGAGCTGTTTTTT	CASSPQEGTASTRELFF
TRBV19	TRBJ1-5	-	-	TGTGCCAGTAGTGGGCAGGGTAGCCAGCCCCAGCATTTT	CASSGQGSQPQHF
TRBV4-1	TRBJ2-1	-	-	TGCGCCAGCAGCCAACTGAGGATTTCGGAGAAGCAGTTCTTC	CASSQLRISEKQFF
TRBV10-3	TRBJ1-2	-	-	TGTGCCAACTACGGGGAGGATGGCTACACCTTC	CANYGEDGYTF
TRBV6-1	TRBJ1-6	-	-	TGTGCCAGCAGTACTGGGACCCATTCACCCCTCCACTTT	CASSTGTHSPLHF
TRBV7-4	TRBJ2-1	-	-	TGTGCCAGCAGCTTAGCGTCAACGGGGGGCTGGACCTTATACAATGAGCAGTTCTTC	CASSLASTGGWTLYNEQFF
TRBV5-4	TRBJ1-1	-	-	TGTGCCAGCAGCTTGAGTTTTCAGGGAGCTGAAGCTTTCTTT	CASSLSFQGAEAFF
TRBV5-8	TRBJ2-7	-	-	TGTGCCAGCAGCTTGGACAGAGACTACGAGCAGTACTTC	CASSLDRDYEQYF
TRBV21-1	TRBJ1-4	-	-	TGTGCCAGCAGCTCGCAATTAACCGGGACAAGAAATGAAAAACTGTTTTTT	CASSSQLTGTRNEKLFF
TRBV3-1/TRBV3-2	TRBJ2-2	-	once	TGTGCCAGCAGCCAAAGGGGACGGGGGACCGACACCGGGGAGCTGTTTTTT	CASSQRGRGTDTGELFF
TRBV9	TRBJ2-7	TRBD2	-	TGTGCCAGCAGCCCCCGACTAGCGGGGGGGCGGGAGCAGTACTTC	CASSPRLAGGREQYF
TRBV30	TRBJ2-5	-	-	TGTGCCTGGAGTTCCCAAGAGGGGGAGACCCAGTACTTC	CAWSSQEGETQYF
TRBV25-1	TRBJ2-1	-	-	TGTGCCAGCAGTTTCACAGGGGAGCAGTTCTTC	CASSFTGEQFF
TRBV6-5	TRBJ2-3	TRBD2	-	TGTGCCAGCAGTTTCGGGACTAGCCCCCCAGATACGCAGTATTTT	CASSFGTSPPDTQYF
TRBV6-1	TRBJ2-1	TRBD2	-	TGTGCCAGCAGTGAAGAAATAGTGGGGACTAGTAGTAGTGAGCAGTTCTTC	CASSEEIVGTSSSEQFF
TRBV4-3	TRBJ2-7	TRBD2	once	TGCGCCAGCAGCCAAGCCCTTGGCGGGGGGGCCTACGAGCAGTACTTC	CASSQALGGGAYEQYF
TRBV6-1	TRBJ1-2	-	-	TGTGCCAGCAGTGAAACTCCTCCGGCGGGTGGCTACACCTTC	CASSETPPAGGYTF
TRBV3-1/TRBV3-2	TRBJ1-2	-	-	TGTGCCAGCAGCCAGGTGAGACGTGGTGGCTACACCTTC	CASSQVRRGGYTF
TRBV7-2	TRBJ1-1	TRBD1	-	TGTGCCAGCAGCCTGTTAGGGGGCAACACTGAAGCTTTCTTT	CASSLLGGNTEAFF
TRBV7-8	TRBJ2-7	TRBD1	-	TGTGCCAGCAGCCCGGGACAGGGGGCCTACGAGCAGTACTTC	CASSPGQGAYEQYF
TRBV27	TRBJ1-2	-	-	TGTGCCAGCAGTAAGGACAGTCGGGGCTATGGCTACACCTTC	CASSKDSRGYGYTF
TRBV27	TRBJ2-3	-	-	TGTGCCAGCAGTAAAAATGGACAGCGCACAGATACGCAGTATTTT	CASSKNGQRTDTQYF
TRBV5-1	TRBJ2-3	-	once	TGCGCCAGCAGCTTGACCGCGGTCCAGAGAACAGATACGCAGTATTTT	CASSLTAVQRTDTQYF
TRBV18	TRBJ2-1	TRBD2	-	TGTGCCAGCTCCGCGGGGGGCGGCTACAATGAGCAGTTCTTC	CASSAGGGYNEQFF
TRBV30	TRBJ1-2	-	-	TGTGCCTGGAGACAGGGAGCTGGCTACACCTTC	CAWRQGAGYTF
TRBV2	TRBJ1-2	TRBD1	-	TGTGCCAGCAGTGAAGGACTGACAGGGGGCGTTGGTGGCTACACCTTC	CASSEGLTGGVGGYTF
TRBV6-2/TRBV6-3	TRBJ2-3	TRBD1	-	TGTGCCAGCAGCCGCCCCTTTGGGGGACAGGATGCAGATACGCAGTATTTT	CASSRPFGGQDADTQYF
TRBV27	TRBJ1-1	-	-	TGTGCCAGCAGTTTATCGGTGAACACTGAAGCTTTCTTT	CASSLSVNTEAFF
TRBV7-2	TRBJ2-7	TRBD1	-	TGTGCCAGCAGACGGGACAGCCAAGCCAGGGGCGAGCAGTACTTC	CASRRDSQARGEQYF
TRBV5-1	TRBJ2-1	TRBD2	-	TGCGCCAGCAGCGCGGCGGGGGGGCCGGGGAATGAGCAGTTCTTC	CASSAAGGPGNEQFF